What follows are 30 T cell receptor beta chains derived from one specimen sequenced in a study of patients and donors after allogeneic stem cell transplantation. TCRdb called the RT-PCR reads again in MiXCR, with one record for every CDR3 protein. The sample has about 960,000 distinct CDR3 sequences, roughly 18% seen once; the top ten hold under 6.5%. Sequencing was carried out using blood, either unsorted or a sorted T cell fraction (not recorded which). The receptors were sampled from a human donor who was either an allogeneic HSCT recipient or a stem cell or donor lymphocyte infusion donor (not recorded which). It is not recorded whose cells these are; they may come from a transplant donor.

This clonotype was seen only a few times. The chain employs TRBV6-1 and TRBJ2-7; D call uncertain. The germline V gene has CDR1 MNHNS and CDR2 SASEGT. V dropped 0 bases and J dropped 3 bases, with 6 bases sitting between them. This CDR3 has 13 amino acids. The CDR3 nucleotides are TGTGCCAGCAGTGAAGCCGCCAGCTACGAGCAGTACTTC. Its protein is CASSEAASYEQYF.

The V and J genes are TRBV9 and TRBJ2-1; 10 bases line up with TRBD2. In germline, CDR1 is SGDLS, CDR2 YYNGEE. This CDR3 has 16 residues. The V and J ends lost 4 bases and 3 bases, in that order; junction bases with no gene match: 7. The CDR3 reads CASSPPSGGVYNEQFF. The CDR3 nucleotides read TGTGCCAGCAGCCCACCTAGCGGGGGAGTCTACAATGAGCAGTTCTTC. The full variable domain, rest sourced from reference TRBV9 and TRBJ2-1, is DSGVTQTPKHLITATGQRVTLRCSPRSGDLSVYWYQQSLDQGLQFLIQYYNGEERAKGNILERFSAQQFPDLHSELNLSSLELGDSALYFCASSPPSGGVYNEQFFGPGTRLTVL.

The table lists this clonotype with a few counts. Here the CDR3 DNA reads TGTGCCAGCAGTGCCGGACTATTTTTGGAGACCCAGTACTTC. It translates to CASSAGLFLETQYF. The chain combines TRBV25-1 with TRBJ2-5; possible D gene TRBD2, 6 bases. V was shortened by 4 bases and J by 5 bases, with 14 bases between the two germline ends. Germline CDR1 is MGHDK and CDR2 is SYGVNS. The CDR3 is 14 residues long. The complete variable domain, with remaining parts taken from reference TRBV25-1 and TRBJ2-5, reads EADIYQTPRYLVIGTGKKITLECSQTMGHDKMYWYQQDPGMELHLIHYSYGVNSTEKGDLSSESTVSRIRTEHFPLTLESARPSHTSQYLCASSAGLFLETQYFGPGTRLLVL.

This clonotype was detected many times. This sequence joins TRBV27 and TRBJ2-7; TRBD2 matches at 7 bases. CDR3 length: 15 residues. Unmatched junction bases numbered 6, after V lost 2 bases and J lost 2 bases. In germline, CDR1 is MNHEY, CDR2 SMNVEV (reference sequence). CDR3 bases: TGTGCCAGCAGTTTACAGCCGGGACTACCCTACGAGCAGTACTTC. Amino acids: CASSLQPGLPYEQYF.

This clonotype was picked up a small number of times. This chain uses TRBV30 with TRBJ2-7; TRBD2 might be the D (6 bases). V lost 6 bases and J lost 3, with 15 bases in between. The CDR3 extends over 13 amino acids. Looked up from germline, CDR1 is GTSNPN and CDR2 is SVGIG (reference sequence). In DNA form, the CDR3 reads TGTGCCTGCATACCAAGCGGGTACTACGAGCAGTACTTC. Its translation: CACIPSGYYEQYF.

The sample holds a few counts of this clonotype. The chain couples TRBV12-3 or TRBV12-4 to TRBJ2-7, with TRBD1 as a possible D gene (6 bases). The CDR3 runs to 12 residues. The V end lost 7 bases, the J end lost 5 bases, and 12 bases lay between the germline ends. The CDR3 protein is CASTSTGNEQYF. The DNA of the CDR3 is TGTGCCAGCACTTCTACAGGGAACGAGCAGTACTTC.

The chain employs TRBV7-3 and TRBJ2-2, with D possibly being TRBD2 (5 bases). Germline V CDR1 and CDR2: SGHTA, FQGTGA. Trimming shortened V by 5 bases and J by 1 base, and 11 bases separated the two germline ends. CDR3 length equals 15 residues. CDR3 sequence reads: CASSPELENTGELFF. DNA of the CDR3: TGTGCCAGCAGCCCAGAACTAGAGAACACCGGGGAGCTGTTTTTT. Full variable domain (remainder filled in from reference TRBV7-3 and TRBJ2-2): GAGVSQTPSNKVTEKGKYVELRCDPISGHTALYWYRQSLGQGPEFLIYFQGTGAADDSGLPNDRFFAVRPEGSVSTLKIQRTERGDSAVYLCASSPELENTGELFFGEGSRLTVL.

This clonotype was observed a few times. V and J are TRBV7-9 and TRBJ2-1; no clear D gene. Germline V lookup: CDR1 SEHNR, CDR2 FQNEAQ (reference sequence). The V gene lost 5 bases and the J gene lost 10 bases, with 18 bases spanning the gap. The CDR3 runs 14 residues. CDR3 region: CASSLRNWSGEQFF. The CDR3 DNA follows: TGTGCCAGCAGCCTACGCAACTGGTCCGGGGAGCAGTTCTTC.

The table lists this clonotype with a few counts. The gene calls are TRBV6-5 and TRBJ1-2; D gene unclear. The germline V gene has CDR1 MNHEY and CDR2 SVGAGI. The CDR3 consists of 11 residues. The V end was cut by 1 base, the J end by 7 bases, with 4 bases between. CDR3 sequence reads: CASSYLGGYTF. The DNA for the CDR3 is TGTGCCAGCAGTTACTTGGGTGGCTACACCTTC.

The chain recombines TRBV6-1 with TRBJ2-3, with D possibly being TRBD2 (5 bases). The CDR3 is 11 residues long. Trimming took 7 bases from V and 6 from J, leaving 8 bases between them. Germline V lookup: CDR1 MNHNS, CDR2 SASEGT. The CDR3 region is CASISGDTQYF. CDR3 DNA: TGTGCCAGCATATCGGGGGATACGCAGTATTTT.

The V call is TRBV27, the J call TRBJ2-5, with D perhaps TRBD1 or TRBD2 (5 bases each). CDR1 is MNHEY, CDR2 SMNVEV, per germline (reference sequence). Trimming took off 6 bases at V and 5 bases at J, with 13 bases between the two ends. The CDR3 runs to 13 residues. CDR3 in amino acids: CASRLGAGETQYF. CDR3 in DNA: TGTGCCAGCAGACTAGGGGCAGGGGAGACCCAGTACTTC.

The J gene is TRBJ2-3, the V gene TRBV10-3, with D perhaps TRBD2 (6 bases). The CDR3 is 15 residues long. CDR1 is ENHRY, CDR2 SYGVKD, per germline. With 1 base removed from V and 5 bases from J, the gap between germline ends came to 13 bases. For the CDR3, the DNA is TGTGCCATCAGTGAGTACCCGGAGGGGCGAGATACGCAGTATTTT. Translating gives CAISEYPEGRDTQYF.

The chain combines TRBV19 with TRBJ2-7, with D possibly TRBD1 on 5 matching bases. The CDR3 has 13 amino acids. Trimming took 3 bases from V and 0 from J, leaving 6 bases between them. Germline lookup yields CDR1 LNHDA and CDR2 SQIVND (reference sequence). The CDR3 loop is CASSIDSSYEQYF. The CDR3 DNA sequence: TGTGCCAGTAGTATTGACAGCTCCTACGAGCAGTACTTC.

This clonotype was recorded a few times. The chain has TRBV3-1 and TRBJ2-3; TRBD2 matches at 11 bases. The V gene's germline CDR1 is LGHDT and CDR2 YNNKEL (reference sequence). The V segment lost 2 bases and the J segment 3 bases; nucleotides outside the gene matches: 10. The CDR3 is 18 amino acids. CDR3 in amino acids: CASSQRRIAGGPTDTQYF. The CDR3 region has the DNA TGTGCCAGCAGCCAACGACGGATAGCGGGGGGGCCGACAGATACGCAGTATTTT.

The chain recombines TRBV5-4 with TRBJ1-1; unclear D gene. Trimming took off 4 bases at V and 1 base at J, with 14 bases between the two ends. The germline V gene has CDR1 SGHNT and CDR2 YYREEE (reference sequence). The CDR3 is made up of 15 amino acids. CDR3 sequence: CASSGTRESNTEAFF. The CDR3 coding sequence is TGTGCCAGCAGCGGAACCAGAGAGTCGAACACTGAAGCTTTCTTT.

This clonotype was counted only a few times. The chain combines TRBV20-1 with TRBJ2-5; possibly TRBD1 for D (5 bases). The germline V gene has CDR1 DFQATT and CDR2 SNEGSKA (reference sequence). The CDR3 totals 13 residues. V was pared by 2 bases and J by 7 bases, with 14 bases between. The CDR3 nucleotides are TGCAGTGCTAGACAACAGGTTTCGGGGACCCAGTACTTC. Translating it yields CSARQQVSGTQYF.

This clonotype was counted ten times or more. The chain uses TRBV3-1 and TRBJ1-5; D unclear. The V gene's germline CDR1 is LGHDT and CDR2 YNNKEL (reference sequence). The length of the CDR3 is 13 residues. V gave up 0 bases and J gave up 4 bases, with 4 bases separating them. CDR3 in DNA: TGTGCCAGCAGCCAAGATGTTAATCAGCCCCAGCATTTT. It codes for CASSQDVNQPQHF.

The chain employs TRBV6-5 and TRBJ2-5; TRBD1 is a possible D gene (6 bases). Deletions cut 4 bases from V and 3 bases from J, with 12 bases between. The CDR3 runs 14 residues. Germline values: CDR1 MNHEY, CDR2 SVGAGI. The chain's CDR3 is CASSSLEGEETQYF. In DNA form, the CDR3 reads TGTGCCAGCAGTTCCCTCGAGGGGGAAGAGACCCAGTACTTC.

The CDR3 DNA reads TGCGCCAGCAGCCAGACGGGACAGGGCATCAATCAGCCCCAGCATTTT. Translation: CASSQTGQGINQPQHF. This chain uses TRBV4-3 with TRBJ1-5; 9 bases agree with TRBD1. V dropped 3 bases and J dropped 3; count of bases not matched to a gene: 6. The CDR3 runs to 16 residues. The V gene's germline CDR1 is LGHNA and CDR2 YSLEER.

The rearrangement links TRBV4-3 to TRBJ2-2, with D unresolved. The CDR3 is made up of 15 amino acids. Trimming took 1 base from V and 3 from J, leaving 9 bases between them. Germline V gene sequence: CDR1 LGHNA, CDR2 YSLEER. This CDR3 reads CASSQARKDTGELFF. As DNA, the CDR3 is TGCGCCAGCAGCCAAGCTAGAAAGGACACCGGGGAGCTGTTTTTT.

This clonotype was seen more than once but under ten times. The V gene is TRBV5-1, the J gene TRBJ2-3, with 9 bases fitting TRBD2. Germline lookup yields CDR1 SGHRS and CDR2 YFSETQ. The length of the CDR3 is 16 residues. The junction had 7 bases not matched to a gene; V was cut back by 4 bases and J by 1 base. DNA for the CDR3: TGCGCCAGCAGCCCAGTAGGCGGGAGGGGCACAGATACGCAGTATTTT. Encoded protein: CASSPVGGRGTDTQYF.

This clonotype has a count of ten or more. This chain joins TRBV5-1 and TRBJ2-4; D not certain. Trimming stripped 1 base from V and 8 bases from J, with 4 bases between. The V gene's germline CDR1 is SGHRS and CDR2 YFSETQ. The CDR3 is 11 residues long. CDR3 residues: CASSLMDIQYF. In DNA, the CDR3 is TGCGCCAGCAGCTTGATGGACATTCAGTACTTC.

This clonotype was seen a few times. This chain connects TRBV15 to TRBJ2-1, with D perhaps TRBD2 (5 bases). V was trimmed by 7 bases and J by 6 bases, leaving 10 bases between them. The CDR3 runs 12 residues. The V gene's germline CDR1 is LNHNV and CDR2 YYDKDF (reference sequence). Here the CDR3 reads CATTAEGNEQFF. In DNA form, the CDR3 reads TGTGCCACCACAGCAGAGGGCAATGAGCAGTTCTTC.

This clonotype appeared a few times. The rearrangement joins TRBV10-3 to TRBJ1-4, with a weak D call TRBD1 (6 bases). V dropped 6 bases and J dropped 0 bases, with 8 bases sitting between them. The germline V gene encodes CDR1 ENHRY and CDR2 SYGVKD. This CDR3 region has 14 residues. CDR3 sequence (DNA): TGTGCCATCAGCGGGGGGCCAACTAATGAAAAACTGTTTTTT. Encoded protein: CAISGGPTNEKLFF.

This clonotype was observed a handful of times. The rearrangement joins TRBV5-1 to TRBJ2-7; 8 bases are shared with TRBD2. Trimming cost V 4 bases and J 0 bases; bases outside gene matches: 6. This CDR3 spans 15 amino acids. Germline CDR1 reads SGHRS; CDR2 reads YFSETQ. This CDR3 is CASSPPGGVSYEQYF. DNA of the CDR3: TGCGCCAGCAGCCCGCCGGGAGGGGTCTCCTACGAGCAGTACTTC.

Remarks on this clonotype: Being one base from a much bigger clone, this may be a read error. In DNA, the CDR3 is TGCGTCAGCAGCCCAGGGGGGCTCCTCTACAATGAGCAGTTCTTC. Protein: CVSSPGGLLYNEQFF. V and J are TRBV5-1 and TRBJ2-1, with D maybe TRBD1 (7 bases). This CDR3 is built from 15 residues. Germline values: CDR1 SGHRS, CDR2 YFSETQ.

This clonotype was picked up a small number of times. The chain recombines TRBV25-1 with TRBJ2-5, with 8 nucleotides matching TRBD1. The CDR3 runs 15 residues. Germline values: CDR1 MGHDK, CDR2 SYGVNS. Germline trimming cut 5 bases from V and 0 bases from J; bases unmatched to any gene: 5. The CDR3 reads CASSTPGQDQETQYF. The CDR3 DNA follows: TGTGCCAGCAGTACCCCGGGACAGGACCAAGAGACCCAGTACTTC.

This clonotype turned up a few times. This chain joins TRBV19 and TRBJ2-1; either TRBD1 or TRBD2 may supply D (6 bases each). This CDR3 region has 16 residues. Per the germline V gene, CDR1 is LNHDA and CDR2 is SQIVND (reference sequence). The ends were cut back, 5 bases at V and 6 bases at J, with 20 bases in the middle. As DNA, the CDR3 is TGTGCCAGTAGTCTTGGGGGGCAGGGGTTTGGCAATGAGCAGTTCTTC. Amino acid sequence: CASSLGGQGFGNEQFF.

The chain combines TRBV7-2 with TRBJ1-2; 9 nucleotides agree with TRBD1. The CDR3 is 15 amino acids. Trimming took 4 bases from V and 3 from J; bases not matched to a gene: 6. Germline CDR1 and CDR2: SGHTA and FQGNSA. This CDR3 reads CASSSQGAQDYGYTF. CDR3 nucleotides: TGTGCCAGCAGCTCACAGGGGGCGCAGGACTATGGCTACACCTTC.

This clonotype showed up just a few times. The chain recombines TRBV5-1 with TRBJ2-1, with a tentative D call TRBD2 (6 bases). CDR3 length: 12 amino acids. Germline CDR1 is SGHRS and CDR2 is YFSETQ. V was trimmed by 7 bases and J by 6 bases, leaving 11 bases between them. CDR3 in amino acids: CASALAFNEQFF. CDR3 nucleotide sequence: TGCGCCAGCGCTCTAGCGTTCAATGAGCAGTTCTTC.